This T cell receptor (beta chain) was identified in a study of cytomegalovirus exposure and HLA in healthy donors. Repertoires were generated with immunoSEQ multiplex PCR, while TCRdb's copy carries only in-frame clones and drops some. The table includes 200,000 or so clones, over 65% detected once. The CDR3 runs to 14 residues. The junction had 2 bases not matched to a gene; V was cut back by 4 bases and J by 7 bases. The germline V gene encodes CDR1 SEHNR and CDR2 FQNEAQ (reference sequence). Sequenced input: PBMCs. The chain joins TRBV7-9 to TRBJ2-1; 12 bases agree with TRBD2. The clonotype was recovered from a young man in good health and CMV-seropositive. The CDR3 is CASSSGTSGNEQFF. The CDR3 DNA reads as TGTGCCAGCAGCTCCGGGACTAGCGGGAATGAGCAGTTCTTC.